These 24 T cell receptor beta chains were all obtained from the same sample, sequenced in a study of shared clonotypes between healthy human individuals. Sequencing used immunoSEQ multiplex PCR; TCRdb keeps in-frame clones, though not all of them. This sample has more than 2 million clones, with roughly 96% found just once. Sequencing used naive CD4+ T cells sorted from blood. The subset is: CD45RA+ positively selected. Receptors originate from a man between 18 and 35 years old in good health.

The rearrangement uses TRBV9 and TRBJ1-6; the match to TRBD1 covers 8 bases. The CDR3 contains 14 residues. Germline values: CDR1 SGDLS, CDR2 YYNGEE. V trimming: 0 bases; J trimming: 10 bases; junction bases outside the gene matches: 3. CDR3 residues: CASSVAGQGSPLHF. For the CDR3, the DNA is TGTGCCAGCAGCGTAGCAGGACAGGGCTCACCCCTCCACTTT.

The chain joins TRBV6-1 to TRBJ2-5; no clear D gene. The CDR3 totals 13 residues. Germline V gene sequence: CDR1 MNHNS, CDR2 SASEGT. The germline V and J ends were trimmed by 6 bases and 2 bases, with 10 bases remaining between them. The CDR3 sequence is CASRAQVQETQYF. The DNA of the CDR3 is TGTGCCAGCAGGGCGCAGGTACAAGAGACCCAGTACTTC.

This clone was counted a single time. The gene calls are TRBV7-9 and TRBJ1-6, with TRBD1 as a possible D gene (6 bases). V lost 2 bases and J lost 5, with 13 bases in between. This CDR3 region has 16 residues. Germline CDR1 and CDR2: SEHNR and FQNEAQ (reference sequence). The CDR3 here is CASSLTGGVNNSPLHF. The CDR3 DNA sequence: TGTGCCAGCAGCTTAACGGGGGGCGTGAATAATTCACCCCTCCACTTT. The variable domain in full, completed from reference TRBV7-9 and TRBJ1-6, reads DTGVSQNPRHKITKRGQNVTFRCDPISEHNRLYWYRQTLGQGPEFLTYFQNEAQLEKSRLLSDRFSAERPKGSFSTLEIQRTEQGDSAMYLCASSLTGGVNNSPLHFGNGTRLTVT.

The rearrangement uses TRBV6-6 and TRBJ2-5; no definite D call. Germline V gene data show CDR1 as MNHNY and CDR2 as SVGAGI (reference sequence). With 2 bases removed from V and 2 bases from J, the gap between germline ends came to 15 bases. The CDR3 is 16 residues long. CDR3: CASSYQSATPQETQYF. The DNA for the CDR3 is TGTGCCAGCAGTTACCAGTCTGCCACCCCTCAAGAGACCCAGTACTTC.

The chain combines TRBV12-5 with TRBJ2-6; 7 positions match TRBD1. CDR1 and CDR2 from the germline V gene are LGHNT and FRNRAP. With V trimmed by 8 bases and J by 2 bases, 9 bases remained unmatched. The CDR3 length is 16 residues. CDR3 in amino acids: CASSGQVVAGANVLTF. CDR3 DNA: TGTGCTAGTAGTGGACAGGTAGTCGCTGGGGCCAACGTCCTGACTTTC.

This chain links TRBV10-3 with TRBJ2-7; D gene ambiguous. Per germline, CDR1 ENHRY and CDR2 SYGVKD. The V end was cut by 4 bases, the J end by 2 bases, with 9 bases between. The CDR3 extends over 13 amino acids. This CDR3 is CAISVDETYEQYF. The CDR3, as DNA: TGTGCCATCAGTGTGGACGAAACCTACGAGCAGTACTTC.

The rearrangement joins TRBV19 to TRBJ2-7; D gene ambiguous. Trimming took 8 bases from V and 6 from J, leaving 17 bases between them. The CDR3 loop spans 13 amino acids. Germline values: CDR1 LNHDA, CDR2 SQIVND (reference sequence). CDR3 nucleotide sequence: TGTGCCAGTCAGTCGGCTAGGAGCCTCGAGCAGTACTTC. This gives the protein CASQSARSLEQYF. Supplemented by reference TRBV19 and TRBJ2-7, the full variable domain reads DGGITQSPKYLFRKEGQNVTLSCEQNLNHDAMYWYRQDPGQGLRLIYYSQIVNDFQKGDIAEGYSVSREKKESFPLTVTSAQKNPTAFYLCASQSARSLEQYFGPGTRLTVT.

V usage is TRBV7-9 and J usage is TRBJ2-1; perhaps TRBD2 as D (6 bases). Trimming cost V 5 bases and J 8 bases, with 16 bases left between them. The CDR3 has 14 amino acids. Germline V gives CDR1 SEHNR, CDR2 FQNEAQ (reference sequence). Here the CDR3 reads CASSVGTSSYEQFF. CDR3 nucleotides: TGTGCCAGCAGCGTCGGGACTTCGAGTTATGAGCAGTTCTTC.

The chain joins TRBV12-5 to TRBJ1-4; D is perhaps TRBD1 (5 bases). V lost 1 base, J lost 9 bases, and 15 bases lay in between. Germline CDR1 is LGHNT and CDR2 is FRNRAP. The CDR3 has 15 amino acids. CDR3 in DNA: TGTGCTAGTGGTTTGGACCGTGACAGAGTTAAAAAACTGTTTTTT. Amino acids: CASGLDRDRVKKLFF.

About this clone: A junction boundary mismatches the germline segment, possibly from a read error. The chain has TRBV7-7 and TRBJ2-1, with 9 bases identical to TRBD1. The CDR3 length is 13 residues. Germline assignment: CDR1 SSHAT and CDR2 FNYEAQ (reference sequence). CDR3: CASSLADRGKQFF. CDR3 sequence (DNA): TGTGCTAGCAGCTTAGCGGACAGGGGTAAGCAGTTCTTC.

The rearrangement joins TRBV7-2 to TRBJ1-4, with D tentatively TRBD1 (5 bases). The CDR3 covers 14 residues. Germline CDR1 is SGHTA and CDR2 is FQGNSA. With 3 bases removed from V and 3 bases from J, the gap between germline ends came to 8 bases. The CDR3 loop reads CASSFLGANEKLFF. In nucleotides, the CDR3 is TGTGCCAGCAGCTTTCTGGGGGCTAATGAAAAACTGTTTTTT.

In DNA, the CDR3 is TGTGCCAGCAGCTTGTGGGGGCAAACCTACGAGCAGTACTTC. It encodes CASSLWGQTYEQYF. This sequence joins TRBV7-8 and TRBJ2-7; a weak D match, TRBD1 (6 bases). The CDR3 totals 14 residues. The ends were cut back, 3 bases at V and 2 bases at J, with 11 bases in the middle. Germline V CDR1 and CDR2: SGHVS, FQNEAQ.

The chain uses TRBV28 and TRBJ1-4; TRBD1 might be the D (5 bases). Trimming stripped 6 bases from V and 8 bases from J, with 16 bases between. Germline V gives CDR1 MDHEN, CDR2 SYDVKM. The CDR3 extends over 14 amino acids. CDR3 DNA: TGTGCCAGCAGACCTGCCCTGTCAGGGGAAAAACTGTTTTTT. The encoded protein is CASRPALSGEKLFF.

The chain is built from TRBV5-1 and TRBJ2-1; possibly TRBD2 for D (5 bases). CDR1 is SGHRS and CDR2 is YFSETQ in the germline V gene. This CDR3 comprises 13 residues. The V gene lost 4 bases and the J gene lost 8 bases, with 13 bases spanning the gap. DNA for the CDR3: TGCGCCAGCAGCCCCTCCGGGGAATATGAGCAGTTCTTC. This encodes CASSPSGEYEQFF.

Worth noting for this clone: This same CDR3 is encoded by further DNA sequences in the sample. The V gene is TRBV9, the J gene TRBJ2-7; D tentatively fits TRBD1 or TRBD2 (5 bases each). CDR3 length equals 14 residues. From germline, CDR1 is SGDLS and CDR2 YYNGEE. Trimming left V 3 bases short and J 2 bases short, with 12 bases between. In nucleotides, the CDR3 is TGTGCCAGCAGCGCCCGGGACGGGGCCTACGAGCAGTACTTC. It specifies CASSARDGAYEQYF.

The chain carries TRBV28 and TRBJ2-7; possible D gene TRBD1, 5 bases. V lost 5 bases to trimming and J lost 2 bases, with 19 bases between them. The CDR3 is 16 residues long. Germline CDR1 MDHEN, CDR2 SYDVKM. For the CDR3, the DNA is TGTGCCAGCAGTGAGTCTTTTGGGGCAGGGACCTACGAGCAGTACTTC. Translation gives CASSESFGAGTYEQYF.

DNA of the CDR3: TGTGCCAGCAGCTTAGGGCAGGGGAGCTCTGGGGCCAACGTCCTGACTTTC. It is translated as CASSLGQGSSGANVLTF. This chain links TRBV5-4 with TRBJ2-6; D perhaps matches TRBD1 (6 bases). The CDR3 totals 17 residues. CDR1 is SGHNT, CDR2 YYREEE, per germline (reference sequence). V dropped 2 bases and J dropped 0 bases, with 12 bases sitting between them.

Comments on this clone: Other nucleotide sequences from this sample produce the same CDR3. The genes are TRBV30 and TRBJ1-1, with D unresolved. This CDR3 spans 13 amino acids. V lost 3 bases and J lost 1, with 9 bases in between. From germline, CDR1 is GTSNPN and CDR2 SVGIG (reference sequence). The CDR3 nucleotides read TGTGCCTGGAGCAGAGGTACGAACACTGAAGCTTTCTTT. Protein: CAWSRGTNTEAFF.

The chain employs TRBV12-5 and TRBJ1-2; TRBD1 matches 10 bases. V lost 6 bases and J lost 3; bases outside the gene matches: 13. Germline-derived CDR1 and CDR2 are LGHNT and FRNRAP. The CDR3 runs to 17 residues. CDR3 residues: CASGKTFGDRGDYGYTF. CDR3 bases: TGTGCTAGTGGCAAAACTTTTGGGGACAGGGGAGACTATGGCTACACCTTC.

Comments on this clone: The same CDR3 arises from other DNA sequences in this sample as well. J is TRBJ2-5 and V is TRBV9; 9 bases map to TRBD2. The CDR3 runs 17 residues. V shed 0 bases, J shed 0 bases, and the junction held 6 bases outside the gene matches. Germline CDR1 reads SGDLS; CDR2 reads YYNGEE. This chain's CDR3 is CASSVGSGGLYQETQYF. The CDR3 bases are TGTGCCAGCAGCGTAGGTAGCGGGGGCCTGTACCAAGAGACCCAGTACTTC.

This chain uses TRBV2 with TRBJ1-1, with D hard to call. The germline CDR1 and CDR2 sequences are SNHLY and FYNNEI. This CDR3 is built from 13 residues. The CDR3 bases are TGTGCAGGCGTATTGGAGATGAACACTGAAGCTTTCTTT. Translating gives CAGVLEMNTEAFF.

The V gene is TRBV11-3, the J gene TRBJ1-1; TRBD1 agrees at 9 bases. V was clipped by 5 bases and J by 6 bases; unmatched bases: 10. Germline CDR1 reads SGHNT; CDR2 reads YENEEA. The CDR3 is 15 amino acids. CDR3 sequence reads: CASSQRGQGPSEAFF. Written as DNA, the CDR3 is TGTGCCAGCAGCCAAAGGGGACAGGGTCCTTCTGAAGCTTTCTTT.

With regard to this clone: Other DNA variants within this sample encode the same CDR3. The V gene is TRBV2, the J gene TRBJ1-6; maybe TRBD1 (6 bases). The germline V and J ends were trimmed by 9 bases and 0 bases, with 9 bases remaining between them. The CDR3 spans 14 residues. CDR1 SNHLY and CDR2 FYNNEI come from the germline V gene. The CDR3 here is CASTGSSYNSPLHF. In nucleotides, the CDR3 is TGTGCCAGTACAGGGAGCTCCTATAATTCACCCCTCCACTTT.

A word on this clone: The same CDR3 is also encoded by other DNA sequences in this sample. The chain links TRBV6-5 to TRBJ2-3; D is uncertain. Germline lookup yields CDR1 MNHEY and CDR2 SVGAGI. Between the trimmed V and J ends, which lost 0 bases and 1 base, there was a span of 5 bases. CDR3 length: 14 residues. The CDR3 DNA reads TGTGCCAGCAGTTACTCTGGGGGCACAGATACGCAGTATTTT. Residues: CASSYSGGTDTQYF.